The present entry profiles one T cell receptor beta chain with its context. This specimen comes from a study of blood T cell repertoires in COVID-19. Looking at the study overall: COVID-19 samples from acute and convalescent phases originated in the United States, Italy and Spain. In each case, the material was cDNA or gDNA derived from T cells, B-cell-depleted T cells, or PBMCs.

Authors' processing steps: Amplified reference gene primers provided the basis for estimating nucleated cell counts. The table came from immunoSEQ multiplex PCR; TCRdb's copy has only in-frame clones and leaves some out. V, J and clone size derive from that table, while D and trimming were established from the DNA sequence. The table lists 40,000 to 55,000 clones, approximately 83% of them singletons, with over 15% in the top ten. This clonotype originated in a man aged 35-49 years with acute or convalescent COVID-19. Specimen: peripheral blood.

The CDR3 is CASRPTTQGGYTF. The CDR3 region has the DNA TGTGCCAGTAGACCGACCACCCAGGGAGGCTACACCTTC. The genes are TRBV19 and TRBJ1-2; D might be TRBD1 (5 bases). Germline V lookup: CDR1 LNHDA, CDR2 SQIVND (reference sequence). With 6 bases removed from V and 8 bases from J, the gap between germline ends came to 16 bases. This CDR3 is 13 amino acids long.